A selection of T cell receptor beta chains follows, all from one sample in a study of T-cell reconstitution after alpha-beta-depleted transplantation in children. A single record per CDR3 protein comes from TCRdb applying MiXCR to the PCR reads. The sample holds 240,000 or so distinct CDR3 sequences; approximately 8.9% are singletons and the top ten take almost 6.5%. Sequences were derived from PBMCs, mostly from graft donor cells, sampled 180 days after TCRalphabeta/CD19-depleted stem cell transplant. These receptors all come from a male patient aged 10 to 17 who had a stem cell transplant for acute lymphoblastic leukemia, so the T cells may come from the graft donor. The CDR3 runs from the conserved cysteine through the conserved F or W. D genes are given only for firm matches. The size field is filled for only some rows; it gives once, few, many or a size class.

CDR3nt,CDR3aa,j_gene,abundance,v_gene,d_gene
TGCGCCAGTACGGTTTACTCTGGGGCCAACGTCCTGACTTTC,CASTVYSGANVLTF,TRBJ2-6,many,TRBV5-1,-
TGTGCCAGCAGGAGTGGTCCCCGCAGGACCTACGAGCAGTACTTC,CASRSGPRRTYEQYF,TRBJ2-7,once,TRBV6-2/TRBV6-3,-
TGTGCCAGCAGCGTAGGGGAGATTAACACCGGGGAGCTGTTTTTT,CASSVGEINTGELFF,TRBJ2-2,many,TRBV9,-
TGTGCCATCAGGACAGGGCTCGATAGGGCCAACGTCCTGACTTTC,CAIRTGLDRANVLTF,TRBJ2-6,many,TRBV10-3,TRBD1
TGTGCCAGCAGCGGTGGATTCGGGACACGATACAATGAGCAGTTCTTC,CASSGGFGTRYNEQFF,TRBJ2-1,many,TRBV5-5,-
TGTGCCAGCAGCCAAGATAGGCTAGCCTGGGGAGAGACCCAGTACTTC,CASSQDRLAWGETQYF,TRBJ2-5,many,TRBV3-1,-
TGTGCCAGCAGCTCCGCAGGGAGGGACCAGCCCCAGCATTTT,CASSSAGRDQPQHF,TRBJ1-5,-,TRBV27,-
TGCGCCAGCAGCTTGGAAGGAGCTGAGCAGTTCTTC,CASSLEGAEQFF,TRBJ2-1,many,TRBV5-1,-
TGTGCCAGCAGTCTAAGTACCGTAAACACTGAAGCTTTCTTT,CASSLSTVNTEAFF,TRBJ1-1,many,TRBV3-1,-
TGTGCCATCAGTGAGTCGAGCGGGGAGATCCGGGAGCTGTTTTTT,CAISESSGEIRELFF,TRBJ2-2,many,TRBV10-3,TRBD2
TGCGCCAGCAGCACCTCACAGGGTAGAGGCGAAAACATTCAGTACTTC,CASSTSQGRGENIQYF,TRBJ2-4,many,TRBV5-1,-
TGTGCCAGCAGCTTAGGGGGCCTCCATCAGCCCCAGCATTTT,CASSLGGLHQPQHF,TRBJ1-5,many,TRBV7-9,-
TGTGCCAGTCAATTGGACAGGGGGCTATACGAGCAGTACTTC,CASQLDRGLYEQYF,TRBJ2-7,many,TRBV6-2/TRBV6-3,TRBD1
TGCGCCAGCAGTCAATATGCAGGGTTCACCGGGGAGCTGTTTTTT,CASSQYAGFTGELFF,TRBJ2-2,few,TRBV23-1,-
TGTGCCAGCAGCTTGTCCCCAGGGGGCGGTAATCAGCCCCAGCATTTT,CASSLSPGGGNQPQHF,TRBJ1-5,-,TRBV5-6,TRBD1
TGCGCCAGCAGCTACTTATTCCTAGCGGGAGGGAGTGGTCGGTTCTTC,CASSYLFLAGGSGRFF,TRBJ2-1,many,TRBV5-1,TRBD2
TGTGCCAGCAGCCAAGAATCTAGGCCCACAGATACGCAGTATTTT,CASSQESRPTDTQYF,TRBJ2-3,many,TRBV4-2,-
TGTGCCAGCGGGGACCCTATAGGGAACACTGAAGCTTTCTTT,CASGDPIGNTEAFF,TRBJ1-1,many,TRBV3-1,-
TGTGCCAGCAGTCTCATCCGGGACAGGGGGCACGAGCAGTACTTC,CASSLIRDRGHEQYF,TRBJ2-7,-,TRBV27,TRBD1
TGTGCCAGCAGCCCTCGAGAGGGCTCCGTGTTTGGCTACACCTTC,CASSPREGSVFGYTF,TRBJ1-2,many,TRBV4-2,-
TGTGCCACCAGCAGAGATTTTGGGGGCAATCAGCCCCAGCATTTT,CATSRDFGGNQPQHF,TRBJ1-5,many,TRBV15,-
TGTGCCAGCAGTGAGAACAGGGGGGTTTACGAGCAGTACTTC,CASSENRGVYEQYF,TRBJ2-7,many,TRBV2,TRBD1
TGTGCCAGTAGTATTGGGCAGAACCAAGAGACCCAGTACTTC,CASSIGQNQETQYF,TRBJ2-5,few,TRBV19,-
TGTGCCAGCAGCTTAAGGACAGCTACCTACGAGCAGTACTTC,CASSLRTATYEQYF,TRBJ2-7,many,TRBV7-2,-
TGCAGTGCCCCCCACTCTGGAAACACCATATATTTT,CSAPHSGNTIYF,TRBJ1-3,many,TRBV20-1,-
TGTGCCAGCGCGTTCTCCGGGACGGGGACTGGGGCCAACGTCCTGACTTTC,CASAFSGTGTGANVLTF,TRBJ2-6,many,TRBV18,-
TGTGCCAGCAGCCCCCGACCGGCCCAGTCGGGGGGTAATTCACCCCTCCACTTT,CASSPRPAQSGGNSPLHF,TRBJ1-6,-,TRBV7-6,-
TGTGCCAGCAGTGCCAGATATTCGGACGAGCAGTACTTC,CASSARYSDEQYF,TRBJ2-7,many,TRBV12-3/TRBV12-4,-